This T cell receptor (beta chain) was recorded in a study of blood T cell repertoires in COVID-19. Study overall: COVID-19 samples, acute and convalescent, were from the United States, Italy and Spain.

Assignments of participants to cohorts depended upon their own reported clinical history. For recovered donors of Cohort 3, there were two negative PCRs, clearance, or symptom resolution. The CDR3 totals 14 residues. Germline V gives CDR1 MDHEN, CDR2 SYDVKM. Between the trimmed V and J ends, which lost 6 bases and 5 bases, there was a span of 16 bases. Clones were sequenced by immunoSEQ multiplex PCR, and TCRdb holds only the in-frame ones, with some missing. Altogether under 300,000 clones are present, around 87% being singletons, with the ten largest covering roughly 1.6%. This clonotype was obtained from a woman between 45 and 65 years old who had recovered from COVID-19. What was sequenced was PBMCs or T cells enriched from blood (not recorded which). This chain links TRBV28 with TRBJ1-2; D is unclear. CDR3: CASSRRVFPYGYTF. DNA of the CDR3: TGTGCCAGCAGCCGGAGAGTTTTTCCGTATGGCTACACCTTC.